This TCR beta chain is drawn from a study of cytomegalovirus exposure and HLA in healthy donors (dated by TCRdb to 2016 to 2017). Concerning the study at large: According to a later analysis, the roughly 130 validation repertoires were produced on the same platform as the 600 to 850 repertoires of the first cohort. The study aimed to test whether signatures of past pathogen exposure could be identified by cataloging public T cell receptors. Besides the first cohort of approximately 670 subjects, a separate validation cohort made up of some 110 different subjects was used. High-throughput TCR immunosequencing, statistical association of individual TCRs with disease status, and machine learning were combined to predict cytomegalovirus infection status.

From a lookup of the germline V gene (reference sequence), CDR1 and CDR2 are SEHNR and FQNEAQ. Measured from the cysteine to the phenylalanine, the CDR3 is 15 residues long. This entry keeps only the CDR3 DNA: 45 bases, framed from base 1. V loses 3 bases, J loses 0 bases, and the germline ends lie 9 bases apart. On this clone: It has no known antigen specificity. Per-nucleotide qualities are absent, and no much larger clonotype sits a single base away.

The donors were included in the validation cohort of 120 subjects, a group kept apart from the approximately 700-subject first cohort. Libraries came from the immunoSEQ multiplex PCR assay. Per the source publication's procedure: A statistical classification framework was developed to diagnose cytomegalovirus status using the catalog of TCR beta chain sequences. Not all clones reach the TCRdb copy of this immuneACCESS table, which keeps in-frame sequences only. Checked studies attribute under half of the gap to unresolved V genes and leave the rest unexplained. V, J and clone size are taken as reported in that table, and D and trimming were inferred from the DNA itself. For this sample the table gives some 330,000 clones, of which 86% were detected only once. The ten largest account for around 0.8% of the sample. Broad study findings and their caveats: In vitro tests confirmed that a few of the cytomegalovirus-associated TCR beta chains recognize cytomegalovirus antigens. Most TCR sequences were observed very rarely across donors, whereas some public TCRs were present in many individuals. It was suggested by the authors that the approach could potentially be generalized to other disease states and immunological phenotypes. In both the original and validation cohorts, the classifier was reported to diagnose cytomegalovirus status with high specificity and sensitivity. In the study, approximately 160 TCR beta chains were listed as associated with cytomegalovirus. A later analysis found that TCRs clustered in the first cohort also tended to co-occur in the 95 to 150 validation repertoires, with 94% of cluster scores above 0. A later analysis had no HLA typing for the validation cohort, so co-occurrence there was scored across all 120 repertoires.

Sequences were obtained from PBMCs. The chain is encoded by TRBV7-9 joined to TRBJ2-1; the D gene is unclear. The sequence was collected from a woman younger than 35 in good health and CMV-seronegative. The nucleotides read TGTGCCAGCAGCTTTTCACAGAGCTCCTACAATGAGCAGTTCTTC. This codes for CASSFSQSSYNEQFF.